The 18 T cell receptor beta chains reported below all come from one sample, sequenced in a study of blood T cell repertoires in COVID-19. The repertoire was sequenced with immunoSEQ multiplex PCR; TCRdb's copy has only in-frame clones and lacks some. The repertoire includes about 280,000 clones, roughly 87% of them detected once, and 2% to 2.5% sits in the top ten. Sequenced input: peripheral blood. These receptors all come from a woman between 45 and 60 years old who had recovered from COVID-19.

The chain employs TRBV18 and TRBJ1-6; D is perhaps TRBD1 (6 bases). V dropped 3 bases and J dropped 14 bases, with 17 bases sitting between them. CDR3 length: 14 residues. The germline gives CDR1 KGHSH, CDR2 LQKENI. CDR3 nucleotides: TGTGCCAGCTCACCCGCACAGGGATCCTCCACCCTCCACTTT. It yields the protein CASSPAQGSSTLHF.

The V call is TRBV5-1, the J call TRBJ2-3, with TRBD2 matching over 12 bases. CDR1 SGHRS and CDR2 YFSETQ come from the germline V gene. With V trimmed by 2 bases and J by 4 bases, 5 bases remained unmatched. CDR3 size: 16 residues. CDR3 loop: CASSLPTSGRSDTQYF. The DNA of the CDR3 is TGCGCCAGCAGCTTACCGACTAGCGGGAGATCAGATACGCAGTATTTT.

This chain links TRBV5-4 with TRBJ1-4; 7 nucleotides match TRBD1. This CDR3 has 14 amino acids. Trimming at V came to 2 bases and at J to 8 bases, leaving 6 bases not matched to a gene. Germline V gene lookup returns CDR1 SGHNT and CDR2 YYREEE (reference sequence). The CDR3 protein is CASSFRQGDEKLFF. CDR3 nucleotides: TGTGCCAGCAGCTTCCGACAGGGCGACGAAAAACTGTTTTTT.

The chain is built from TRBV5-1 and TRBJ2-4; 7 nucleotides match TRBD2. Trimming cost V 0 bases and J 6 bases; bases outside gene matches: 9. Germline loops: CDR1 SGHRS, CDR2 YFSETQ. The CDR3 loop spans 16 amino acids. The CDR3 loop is CASSLAGGRGRNIQYF. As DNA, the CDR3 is TGCGCCAGCAGCTTGGCCGGGGGGAGGGGTCGAAACATTCAGTACTTC. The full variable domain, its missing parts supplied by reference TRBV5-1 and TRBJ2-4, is KAGVTQTPRYLIKTRGQQVTLSCSPISGHRSVSWYQQTPGQGLQFLFEYFSETQRNKGNFPGRFSGRQFSNSRSEMNVSTLELGDSALYLCASSLAGGRGRNIQYFGAGTRLSVL.

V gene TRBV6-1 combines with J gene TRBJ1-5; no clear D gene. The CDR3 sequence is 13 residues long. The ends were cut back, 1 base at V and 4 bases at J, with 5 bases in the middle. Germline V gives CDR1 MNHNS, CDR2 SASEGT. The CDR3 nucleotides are TGTGCCAGCAGTGAAGTTCAGAATCAGCCCCAGCATTTT. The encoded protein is CASSEVQNQPQHF.

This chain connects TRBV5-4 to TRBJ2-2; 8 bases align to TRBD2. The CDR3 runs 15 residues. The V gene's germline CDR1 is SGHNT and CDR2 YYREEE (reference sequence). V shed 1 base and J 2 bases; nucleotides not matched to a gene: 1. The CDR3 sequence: CASSLTSGNTGELFF. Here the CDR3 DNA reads TGTGCCAGCAGCTTGACTAGCGGAAACACCGGGGAGCTGTTTTTT.

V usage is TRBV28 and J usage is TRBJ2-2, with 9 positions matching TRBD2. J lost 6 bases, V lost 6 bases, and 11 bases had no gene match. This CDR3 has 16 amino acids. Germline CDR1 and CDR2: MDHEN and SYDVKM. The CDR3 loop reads CASSPPGAGGPGELFF. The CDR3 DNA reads TGTGCCAGCAGCCCCCCGGGGGCGGGAGGGCCCGGGGAGCTGTTTTTT.

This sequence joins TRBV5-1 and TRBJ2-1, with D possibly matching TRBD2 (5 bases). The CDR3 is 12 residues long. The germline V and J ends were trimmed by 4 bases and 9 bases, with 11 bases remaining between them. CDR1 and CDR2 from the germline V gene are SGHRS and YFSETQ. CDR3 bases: TGCGCCAGCAGCCCAGGACTTGGTGAGCAGTTCTTC. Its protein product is CASSPGLGEQFF.

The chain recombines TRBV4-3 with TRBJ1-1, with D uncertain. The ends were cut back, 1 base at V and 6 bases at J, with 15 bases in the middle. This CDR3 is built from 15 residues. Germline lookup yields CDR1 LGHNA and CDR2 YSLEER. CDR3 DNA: TGCGCCAGCAGCCAAGTATCCAGAGGAGTCGCTGAAGCTTTCTTT. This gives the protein CASSQVSRGVAEAFF.

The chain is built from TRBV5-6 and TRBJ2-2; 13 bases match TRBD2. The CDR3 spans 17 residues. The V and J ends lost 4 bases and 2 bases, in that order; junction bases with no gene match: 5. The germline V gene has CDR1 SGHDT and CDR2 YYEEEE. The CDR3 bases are TGTGCCAGCAGCGGGACTAGCGGGGCTACTAACACCGGGGAGCTGTTTTTT. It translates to CASSGTSGATNTGELFF.

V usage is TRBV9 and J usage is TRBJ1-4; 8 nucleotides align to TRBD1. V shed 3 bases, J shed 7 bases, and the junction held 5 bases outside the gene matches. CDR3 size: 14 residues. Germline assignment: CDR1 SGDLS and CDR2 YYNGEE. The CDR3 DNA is TGTGCCAGCAGCGGGACAGGGTCGGGTGAAAAACTGTTTTTT. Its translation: CASSGTGSGEKLFF.

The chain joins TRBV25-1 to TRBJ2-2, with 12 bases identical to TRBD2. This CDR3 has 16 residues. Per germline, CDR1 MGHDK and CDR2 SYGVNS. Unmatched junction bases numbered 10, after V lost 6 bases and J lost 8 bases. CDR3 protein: CASRSLAGGKEGELFF. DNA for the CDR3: TGTGCCAGCAGAAGCCTAGCGGGGGGGAAGGAAGGGGAGCTGTTTTTT.

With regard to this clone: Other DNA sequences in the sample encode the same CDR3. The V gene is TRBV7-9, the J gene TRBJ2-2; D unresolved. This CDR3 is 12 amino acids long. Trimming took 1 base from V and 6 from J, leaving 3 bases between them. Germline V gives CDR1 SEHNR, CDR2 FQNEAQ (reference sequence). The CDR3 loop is CASSLGPGELFF. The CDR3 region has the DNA TGTGCCAGCAGCTTAGGGCCCGGGGAGCTGTTTTTT.

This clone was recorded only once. This CDR3 reads CASSLTGGANEKLFF. The CDR3 DNA reads TGTGCCAGCAGCTTAACGGGGGGAGCTAATGAAAAACTGTTTTTT. V and J are TRBV7-3 and TRBJ1-4; D is possibly TRBD1 (5 bases). Germline CDR1 reads SGHTA; CDR2 reads FQGTGA. The CDR3 loop spans 15 amino acids. Trimming stripped 0 bases from V and 3 bases from J, with 8 bases between.

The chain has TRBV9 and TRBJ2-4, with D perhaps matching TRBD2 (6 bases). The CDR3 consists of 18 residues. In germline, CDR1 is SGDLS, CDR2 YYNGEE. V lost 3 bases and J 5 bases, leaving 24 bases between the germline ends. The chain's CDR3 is CASSAGRSRGGDQNIQYF. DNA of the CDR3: TGTGCCAGCAGCGCCGGACGGTCGCGGGGCGGTGACCAAAACATTCAGTACTTC. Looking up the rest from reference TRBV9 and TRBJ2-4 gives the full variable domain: DSGVTQTPKHLITATGQRVTLRCSPRSGDLSVYWYQQSLDQGLQFLIQYYNGEERAKGNILERFSAQQFPDLHSELNLSSLELGDSALYFCASSAGRSRGGDQNIQYFGAGTRLSVL.

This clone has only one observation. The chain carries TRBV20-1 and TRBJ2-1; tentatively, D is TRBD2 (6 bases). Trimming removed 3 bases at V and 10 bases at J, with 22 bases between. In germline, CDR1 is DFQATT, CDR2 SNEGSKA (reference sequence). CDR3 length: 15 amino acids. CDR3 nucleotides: TGCAGTGCTAGTTCAGCCCGGGAGCTGGAAGGGGAGCAGTTCTTC. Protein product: CSASSARELEGEQFF.

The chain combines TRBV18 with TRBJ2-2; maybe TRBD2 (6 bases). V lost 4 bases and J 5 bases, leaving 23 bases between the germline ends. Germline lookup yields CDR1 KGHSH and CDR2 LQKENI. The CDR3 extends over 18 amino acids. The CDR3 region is CASSLSSGFLAETGELFF. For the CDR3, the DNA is TGTGCCAGCTCACTGAGTTCCGGGTTTTTAGCGGAGACCGGGGAGCTGTTTTTT.

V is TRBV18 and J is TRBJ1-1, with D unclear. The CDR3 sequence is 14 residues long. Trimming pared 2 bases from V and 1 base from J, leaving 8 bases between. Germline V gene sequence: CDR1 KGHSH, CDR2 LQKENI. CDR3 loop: CASSPGLANTEAFF. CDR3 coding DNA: TGTGCCAGCTCACCAGGACTCGCGAACACTGAAGCTTTCTTT.